This record looks at one T cell receptor (beta chain) sequence and its context. The sample is drawn from a study of blood T cell repertoires in COVID-19. Overall study: Samples of COVID-19 (acute and convalescent) were obtained from the United States, Italy and Spain. Nucleic acid was either cDNA or gDNA, and it came from T cells, B-cell-depleted T cells, or PBMCs.

Original analysis: Estimated nucleated cell counts came from reference gene primer amplification. The assay was immunoSEQ multiplex PCR, and TCRdb's table has in-frame clones only and misses some. The V and J calls and clone size come from that table; D and trimming were worked out from the DNA. The sample yields about 240,000 clones, 70% to 90% seen once. Germline loops: CDR1 SEHNR, CDR2 FQNEAQ (reference sequence). The ends were cut back, 5 bases at V and 4 bases at J, with 18 bases in the middle. The CDR3 consists of 15 residues. The specimen was peripheral blood. The rearrangement links TRBV7-9 to TRBJ2-7, with D possibly matching TRBD2 (5 bases). The TCR originated in a woman aged 40 to 55 who had recovered from COVID-19. The chain's CDR3 is CASSPTRVPRYEQYF. The CDR3 DNA follows: TGTGCCAGCAGCCCGACGAGGGTCCCGCGGTACGAGCAGTACTTC.